A selection of T cell receptor beta chains follows, all from one sample in a study of T cell changes during pregnancy in multiple sclerosis. Assay used: immunoSEQ multiplex PCR; TCRdb lists only in-frame clones, some missing. The sample has some 68,000 clones; 90% to 95% are singletons. The input for sequencing was peripheral blood, taken in the second trimester of pregnancy. The receptor source for this set is a female donor with multiple sclerosis, enrolled in a pregnancy study. CDR3s include the opening cysteine and the closing phenylalanine or tryptophan. The order of the fields is D gene, V gene, clone size, J gene, CDR3 DNA, CDR3 protein. D genes are given only for firm matches. Clone size, where shown, is once, few, many, or a class for clones that have expanded.

.	TRBV30	once	TRBJ1-1	TGTGCCTGTCAACGAGATAGGGGCACTGAAGCTTTCTTT	CACQRDRGTEAFF
TRBD2	TRBV10-3	.	TRBJ2-3	TGTGCCATCAGTGAAGCGGGAAAGGAAGATACGCAGTATTTT	CAISEAGKEDTQYF
.	TRBV10-2	.	TRBJ1-1	TGCGCCAGCAGTGAGGGGGGCGCCACTGAAGCTTTCTTT	CASSEGGATEAFF
TRBD2	TRBV6-1	.	TRBJ2-7	TGTGCCAGCCTGACTGGAGTAGCGGGCGTTGCGCAGTACTTC	CASLTGVAGVAQYF
TRBD2	TRBV7-9	.	TRBJ2-4	TGTGCCAGCAGCGACTTATGGCTAGCGGGAGGACGGGGAAACATTCAGTACTTC	CASSDLWLAGGRGNIQYF
TRBD1	TRBV7-9	.	TRBJ2-7	TGTGCCAGCAGCCTGGGGACAGGAATTTTCTACGAGCAGTACTTC	CASSLGTGIFYEQYF
.	TRBV5-6	.	TRBJ1-1	TGTGCCAGCAGCTGGGGAGGGGCGAACACTGAAGCTTTCTTT	CASSWGGANTEAFF
.	TRBV11-1	.	TRBJ1-1	TGTGCCAGCAGCTTAGGGACAGTTATGAACACTGAAGCTTTCTTT	CASSLGTVMNTEAFF
TRBD2	TRBV27	.	TRBJ2-1	TGTGCCAGCAGTTTAGCTAGCGGGAGTTTGGGGAATGAGCAGTTCTTC	CASSLASGSLGNEQFF
.	TRBV18	medium-sized	TRBJ2-7	TGTGCCAGCTCAGGGCCGGGACAAGCCCTACCGAGCTTCGACGAGCAGTACTTC	CASSGPGQALPSFDEQYF
.	TRBV13	once	TRBJ1-2	TGTGCCAGCAGGCTCCAGGGTAATCTCTATGGCTACACCTTC	CASRLQGNLYGYTF
.	TRBV20-1	.	TRBJ2-7	TGCAGTGCTAGAGGTAACTACGAGCAGTACTTC	CSARGNYEQYF
TRBD2	TRBV5-4	.	TRBJ2-3	TGTGCCAGCACCCCCCAAAGCGGGGAGGTTACGCAGTATTTT	CASTPQSGEVTQYF
.	TRBV14	.	TRBJ1-1	TGTGCCAGCAGCCACCGTCAGCGACCCTCCCGTAAAGCTTTCTTT	CASSHRQRPSRKAFF
.	TRBV5-8	.	TRBJ2-6	TGTGCCAGCAGCTTAGGGGTTTCTGGGGCCAACGTCCTGACTTTC	CASSLGVSGANVLTF
.	TRBV7-2	.	TRBJ1-1	TGTGCCAGCAGCTTGAACAGGAACCCGAACACTGAAGCTTTCTTT	CASSLNRNPNTEAFF
TRBD1	TRBV18	.	TRBJ1-4	TGTGCCAGCTCACCACCCGGGACAGCTAATGAAAAACTGTTTTTT	CASSPPGTANEKLFF
.	TRBV19	few	TRBJ1-1	TGTGCCAGTAGTATAGACCCGGGAATGAACACTGAAGCTTTCTTT	CASSIDPGMNTEAFF
.	TRBV27	.	TRBJ2-6	TGTGCCAGCAGTTCATCCACAGGGACTGGGGCCAACGTCCTGACTTTC	CASSSSTGTGANVLTF
TRBD1	TRBV27	.	TRBJ1-2	TGTGCCAGCGGCCCTTTAGACAGGGGGCTCTATGGCTACACCTTC	CASGPLDRGLYGYTF
.	TRBV30	.	TRBJ1-1	TGTGCCTGGAGGGGCGGCACGAGGGCCCGGAACACTGAAGCTTTCTTT	CAWRGGTRARNTEAFF
.	TRBV2	few	TRBJ2-7	TGTGCCAGCAGGGCTGACAGGTCCTACGAGCAGTACTTC	CASRADRSYEQYF
TRBD2	TRBV19	.	TRBJ2-5	TGTGCCAGTAGTAACCCATTGGCGGGGGGCGGGCGACAAGAGACCCAGTACTTC	CASSNPLAGGGRQETQYF
.	TRBV6-5	.	TRBJ1-2	TGTGCCAGCAGTCTTGTCGACAGGAGGCCCCACACCTTC	CASSLVDRRPHTF
TRBD1	TRBV7-2	.	TRBJ1-2	TGTGCCAGCAGCCCCGGGGACAGCACCTATGGCTACACCTTC	CASSPGDSTYGYTF
.	TRBV11-2	once	TRBJ2-7	TGTGCCAGCAGCTTAACTGGGAACAGGGCGAGACGGGGATACGAGCAGTACTTC	CASSLTGNRARRGYEQYF
TRBD1	TRBV5-8	.	TRBJ1-3	TGTGCCAGCACCAAAGGGACAGGGCGAAACACCATATATTTT	CASTKGTGRNTIYF
.	TRBV5-1	.	TRBJ1-1	TGCGCCAGCGCAGGTGGTCAGGGGAACACTGAAGCTTTCTTT	CASAGGQGNTEAFF
TRBD1	TRBV10-1	.	TRBJ1-1	TGCGCCAGCAGTGAGCTGGGACAGGAGGTCACTGAAGCTTTCTTT	CASSELGQEVTEAFF
TRBD2	TRBV10-2	.	TRBJ2-3	TGCGCCAGCAGCCAAGCGGGAGGTTTATCAGATACGCAGTATTTT	CASSQAGGLSDTQYF
TRBD2	TRBV28	medium-sized	TRBJ2-1	TGTGCCAGCAGCCTTCTGAGCGGGGGCAATGAGCAGTTCTTC	CASSLLSGGNEQFF
.	TRBV5-1	.	TRBJ1-2	TGCGCCAGCAGGACAGACAGCTATGGCTACACCTTC	CASRTDSYGYTF
TRBD1	TRBV4-3	once	TRBJ2-5	TGCGCCAGCAGCCAAGGTAGCAGGGGGCAAGAGACCCAGTACTTC	CASSQGSRGQETQYF
.	TRBV12-5	.	TRBJ2-2	TGTGCTAGTGGTTTCGTCGTCGGCAGACTGAACACCGGGGAGCTGTTTTTT	CASGFVVGRLNTGELFF
.	TRBV19	.	TRBJ1-3	TGTGCCAGTAACTATCCAGACTCTGGAAACACCATATATTTT	CASNYPDSGNTIYF
TRBD1	TRBV4-1	once	TRBJ2-7	TGCGCCAGCAGCCAAGGGGACAGCTACGAGCAGTACTTC	CASSQGDSYEQYF
.	TRBV7-2	once	TRBJ1-1	TGTGCCAGCAGCTTAGACAGGGCGGCGGGCACTGAAGCTTTCTTT	CASSLDRAAGTEAFF
TRBD2	TRBV5-1	.	TRBJ2-2	TGCGCCAGCAGCTTCTTTTACGTCGGACTAGCGGAGGCCGGGGAGCTGTTTTTT	CASSFFYVGLAEAGELFF
.	TRBV11-2	.	TRBJ2-2	TGTGCCAGCAGCTTAGGGATGGGCAGAGTGAACACCGGGGAGCTGTTTTTT	CASSLGMGRVNTGELFF
TRBD1	TRBV28	.	TRBJ1-2	TGTGCCAGCAGGCGGGACAGGGACGGCGGCTACACCTTC	CASRRDRDGGYTF
.	TRBV6-5	.	TRBJ1-5	TGTGCCAGCAGCCGGTTCAGGGTGGGCCAGCCCCAGCATTTT	CASSRFRVGQPQHF
.	TRBV19	.	TRBJ1-5	TGTGCCAGTAGTTCCCCCCCGGCGGGGGTAATGAGCAATCAGCCCCAGCATTTT	CASSSPPAGVMSNQPQHF
.	TRBV6-6	.	TRBJ1-2	TGTGCCACCTCCTCTTTGGGGGGGAATGGCTACACCTTC	CATSSLGGNGYTF
TRBD1	TRBV7-9	.	TRBJ1-4	TGTGCCAGCAGCTCCGGGACAGGGAATGAAAAACTGTTTTTT	CASSSGTGNEKLFF
.	TRBV10-2	once	TRBJ1-2	TGCGCCAGCAGTGAGTTCCAACTCCGACAGGTCGCTGGCTACACCTTC	CASSEFQLRQVAGYTF
TRBD2	TRBV6-5	.	TRBJ2-1	TGTGCCAGCAGTTACGACCTAGCGGGGGCTTACAATGAGCAGTTCTTC	CASSYDLAGAYNEQFF
TRBD1	TRBV7-2	.	TRBJ1-2	TGTGCCAGCAGCTTGATGACTGCCGGGACAGCGTATGGCTACACCTTC	CASSLMTAGTAYGYTF
.	TRBV7-2	few	TRBJ1-1	TGTGCCAGCAGCTTCGCAGAGAACACTGAAGCTTTCTTT	CASSFAENTEAFF
TRBD1	TRBV6-6	.	TRBJ1-2	TGTGCCAGCAGTGCGACAGGGGACTATGGCTACACCTTC	CASSATGDYGYTF
TRBD1	TRBV28	once	TRBJ1-3	TGTGCCAGCAGAGAACAGGGGACCGGAAACACCATATATTTT	CASREQGTGNTIYF
.	TRBV5-1	.	TRBJ1-1	TGCGCCAGCAGCTTGCGGGGATTGAACACTGAAGCTTTCTTT	CASSLRGLNTEAFF
.	TRBV5-1	.	TRBJ1-2	TGCGCCAGCACCGCGACCCGGGGGGACAACTATGGCTACACCTTC	CASTATRGDNYGYTF
.	TRBV7-6	.	TRBJ2-7	TGTGCCAGCAGCCCAGGGGACGGTACCTACGAGCAGTACTTC	CASSPGDGTYEQYF